This TCR beta chain was captured in a study of shared clonotypes between healthy human individuals. Notes on the study in general: The study drew on few donors, limiting represented genetic and exposure-history diversity. Larger richness was generally estimated for naive than memory subsets.

The assay was immunoSEQ multiplex PCR, and TCRdb's table has in-frame clones only and misses some. The sample carries roughly 2 million clones, over 85% recorded once. For this clone: Its antigen is currently unknown.

Naive CD8 cells, CD45RO-negative and positively selected for CCR7, excluded terminally differentiated effector memory CD45RA+ cells. Donors were healthy HIV-negative adults without recent acute infections or vaccinations. V was trimmed by 2 bases and J by 2 bases, leaving 8 bases between them. Germline V gene lookup returns CDR1 MNHNS and CDR2 SASEGT. The CDR3 sequence is 14 residues long. The sequence was collected from a man in his late teens or twenties in good health. The J gene is TRBJ2-3, the V gene TRBV6-1; D ambiguous. Sequenced material: naive CD8+ T cells sorted from blood. The CDR3 bases are TGTGCCAGCAGTGAAACCCAGAACACAGATACGCAGTATTTT. This translates into CASSETQNTDTQYF.